The present entry profiles one TCR beta chain with its context. This entry belongs to a study of OX40 agonist ivuxolimab in advanced cancers. Per germline, CDR1 MNHEY and CDR2 SMNVEV (reference sequence). This CDR3 region has 15 residues. V shed 1 base and J shed 0 bases, with 9 bases lying between them. Profiled with immunoSEQ multiplex PCR; TCRdb holds only in-frame clones, not every one. Of under 50,000 clones listed, approximately 86% are singletons. The sequence was obtained from an adult with an advanced solid tumor such as melanoma, head and neck, liver or kidney cancer. J is TRBJ1-1 and V is TRBV27; D uncertain. This specimen consisted of CD4+ or CD8+ T cells sorted from blood, obtained in a trial of the OX40 agonist ivuxolimab. The CDR3 nucleotides are TGTGCCAGCAGTTTATGGTACAGTTTGAACACTGAAGCTTTCTTT. Protein sequence: CASSLWYSLNTEAFF.